This entry describes one T cell receptor (beta chain). What it binds is unknown. These data originate in a study of cytomegalovirus exposure and HLA in healthy donors. Regarding the study as a whole: Most of the CMV-associated TCR beta chains (in a later analysis) appeared to be HLA-restricted. In terms of immune exposure information, only CMV serostatus was available. Most of the TCR beta V segments (in an earlier analysis) were productive either about 87% or about 30% of the time.

The PCR made use of 60 Vbeta and 13 Jbeta primers. TCRdb's table, derived via immunoSEQ multiplex PCR, lists solely in-frame clones and lacks some. The sample contains 150,000 to 200,000 clones, over 75% of which appear only once. Germline V gene lookup returns CDR1 MRHNA and CDR2 SNTAGT. The junction had 8 bases not matched to a gene; V was cut back by 4 bases and J by 3 bases. This CDR3 comprises 15 residues. Sequenced: PBMCs. This clonotype originated in a woman aged 45-60 years in good health and CMV-seropositive. V gene TRBV6-4 combines with J gene TRBJ2-7; 8 nucleotides agree with TRBD1. CDR3 sequence: CASSAPRTGSYEQYF. CDR3 DNA: TGTGCCAGCAGTGCCCCACGGACAGGGAGCTACGAGCAGTACTTC.